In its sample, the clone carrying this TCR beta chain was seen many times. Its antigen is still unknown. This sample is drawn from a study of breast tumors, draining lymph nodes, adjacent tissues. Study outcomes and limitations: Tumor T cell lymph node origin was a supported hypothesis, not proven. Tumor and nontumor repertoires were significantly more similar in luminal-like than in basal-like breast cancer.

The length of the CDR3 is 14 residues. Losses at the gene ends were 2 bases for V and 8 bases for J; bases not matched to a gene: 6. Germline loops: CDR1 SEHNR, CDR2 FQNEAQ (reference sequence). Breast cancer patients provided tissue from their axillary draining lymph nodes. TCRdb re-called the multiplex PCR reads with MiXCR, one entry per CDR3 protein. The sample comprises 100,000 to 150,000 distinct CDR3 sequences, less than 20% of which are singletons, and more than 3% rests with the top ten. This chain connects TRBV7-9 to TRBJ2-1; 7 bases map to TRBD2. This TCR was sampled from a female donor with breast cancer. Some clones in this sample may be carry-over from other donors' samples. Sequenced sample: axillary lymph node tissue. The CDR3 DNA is TGTGCCAGCAGCTTATCTGTGGGGGGGGATGAGCAGTTCTTC. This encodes CASSLSVGGDEQFF.